Included here is one T cell receptor beta chain sequence, with context. The sample is drawn from a study of control samples from healthy donors and cancer patients. CDR1 is SGHTS and CDR2 is YDEGEE in the germline V gene. The V end lost 4 bases, the J end lost 4 bases, and 14 bases lay between the germline ends. The length of the CDR3 is 15 residues. The protocol was immunoSEQ multiplex PCR, while the TCRdb copy is restricted to in-frame clones and leaves out a portion. The sample has around 100,000 clones, roughly 91% seen once. The sequencing input was blood. The receptor comes from a man in his thirties or forties in good health. This chain joins TRBV5-8 and TRBJ1-4; the D is unclear. The chain's CDR3 is CASSARENINEKLFF. As DNA, the CDR3 is TGTGCCAGCAGCGCCCGGGAAAACATTAATGAAAAACTGTTTTTT.